This T cell receptor (beta chain) was sequenced in a study of beta chain features in type 1 diabetes. At the level of the study: Similarity in age, gender and cell yields was seen between patients and healthy donors.

Germline assignment: CDR1 SGHDN and CDR2 FVKESK. Trimming pared 4 bases from V and 0 bases from J, leaving 15 bases between. CDR3 size: 16 residues. Overall study results and limits: Within each of all four CD4+ subsets, Type 1 diabetes patients had TCRB CDR3s that were moderately but significantly shorter.

Expressed TCRB transcripts were sequenced after all isolated RNA was converted to cDNA. Naive, central memory and regulatory T cell samples came to a mean of approximately 3.3 million reads. Profiled with immunoSEQ multiplex PCR; TCRdb holds only in-frame clones, not every one. In the table there are approximately 730,000 clones, 10% to 15% of which are singletons. The sample holds a few counts of this clone. The antigen is unknown. Every single donor gave one heparinised blood draw, and these averaged around 120 mL. This chain joins TRBV14 and TRBJ2-5; a weak D match, TRBD1 (5 bases). The TCR comes from a young man with type 1 diabetes. The sequenced sample consisted of naive CD4+ T cells from blood. The CDR3 DNA sequence: TGTGCCAGCAGCCCCCTAATAGGGGCGGACCAAGAGACCCAGTACTTC. This codes for CASSPLIGADQETQYF. The full variable domain, its missing parts supplied by reference TRBV14 and TRBJ2-5, is EAGVTQFPSHSVIEKGQTVTLRCDPISGHDNLYWYRRVMGKEIKFLLHFVKESKQDESGMPNNRFLAERTGGTYSTLKVQPAELEDSGVYFCASSPLIGADQETQYFGPGTRLLVL.